The 25 T cell receptor beta chains below all came from one sample that was sequenced in a study of post-analysis software for immune sequencing data. The antigens of these receptors remain unknown. Unique molecular identifiers were present in the TCR beta cDNA libraries. TCRdb reanalysed the PCR reads using MiXCR and keeps one entry per CDR3 protein. The data hold hundreds of thousands of distinct CDR3 sequences, with less than 35% observed a single time. Study results and limitations: TRBV5-6, TRBV5-1 and TRBV20-1 belonged to a set of about five TRBV segments that were more frequent in patients than controls.

Sequencing was carried out using blood. The source is a girl under 18 with multiple sclerosis.

The chain joins TRBV20-1 to TRBJ2-5; 9 bases are shared with TRBD2. There are 14 residues in the CDR3. Germline V gives CDR1 DFQATT, CDR2 SNEGSKA (reference sequence). V trimming: 4 bases; J trimming: 1 base; junction bases outside the gene matches: 4. CDR3 sequence: CSANLAGLQETQYF. The CDR3 DNA reads as TGCAGTGCTAACCTAGCGGGACTCCAAGAGACCCAGTACTTC.

This chain connects TRBV6-2 or TRBV6-3 to TRBJ2-7; D is unclear. Germline CDR1 MNHEY, CDR2 SVGEGT. Trimming shortened V by 6 bases and J by 2 bases, and 8 bases separated the two germline ends. The CDR3 sequence is 12 residues long. CDR3 nucleotide sequence: TGTGCCAGCAGCCATGTCCCCTACGAGCAGTACTTC. Translating it yields CASSHVPYEQYF.

This clonotype occurred many times. The CDR3 loop reads CASSQDSWPWGTDTQYF. CDR3 in DNA: TGCGCCAGCAGCCAAGATTCGTGGCCCTGGGGCACAGATACGCAGTATTTT. The V and J genes are TRBV4-3 and TRBJ2-3; D remains ambiguous. In germline, CDR1 is LGHNA, CDR2 YSLEER. The CDR3 consists of 17 residues. Trimming pared 0 bases from V and 1 base from J, leaving 14 bases between.

The chain links TRBV28 to TRBJ1-1; D is unclear. The CDR3 consists of 11 residues. The V end lost 6 bases, the J end lost 8 bases, and 10 bases lay between the germline ends. Germline V gene sequence: CDR1 MDHEN, CDR2 SYDVKM. The CDR3 region is CASRVWREAFF. The CDR3 region has the DNA TGTGCCAGCAGGGTGTGGAGGGAAGCTTTCTTT.

V usage is TRBV7-2 and J usage is TRBJ2-3; the D gene is possibly TRBD2 (6 bases). The germline V and J ends were trimmed by 4 bases and 0 bases, with 11 bases remaining between them. CDR1 and CDR2 (germline): SGHTA, FQGNSA. The CDR3 is 15 amino acids. CDR3 amino acids: CASSSGLPSTDTQYF. The CDR3 DNA follows: TGTGCCAGCAGCTCGGGACTGCCTAGCACAGATACGCAGTATTTT.

This rearrangement joins TRBV5-6 to TRBJ2-7; 11 bases map to TRBD2. There are 16 residues in the CDR3. Per the germline V gene, CDR1 is SGHDT and CDR2 is YYEEEE. V was pared by 0 bases and J by 1 base, with 3 bases of the junction left unmatched. This CDR3 reads CASSLGGLADSYEQYF. DNA of the CDR3: TGTGCCAGCAGCTTGGGGGGACTAGCGGATTCCTACGAGCAGTACTTC.

V gene TRBV4-3 combines with J gene TRBJ1-2, with D uncertain. Germline V gene data show CDR1 as LGHNA and CDR2 as YSLEER. Trimming removed 2 bases at V and 2 bases at J, with 12 bases between. The CDR3 runs 15 residues. The CDR3 sequence is CASSQIAPINYGYTF. DNA of the CDR3: TGCGCCAGCAGCCAAATCGCGCCGATCAACTATGGCTACACCTTC.

This clonotype was detected a few times. V and J are TRBV7-8 and TRBJ2-1; 10 nucleotides align to TRBD1. From germline, CDR1 is SGHVS and CDR2 FQNEAQ. The CDR3 sequence is 15 residues long. J gave up 6 bases and V 2 bases, and 4 bases lay outside the gene matches. CDR3: CASSLKDRGINEQFF. The CDR3 DNA follows: TGTGCCAGCAGCTTAAAGGACAGGGGGATCAATGAGCAGTTCTTC. Combining the CDR3 with reference TRBV7-8 and TRBJ2-1 gives the whole variable domain GAGVSQSPRYKVAKRGQDVALRCDPISGHVSLFWYQQALGQGPEFLTYFQNEAQLDKSGLPSDRFFAERPEGSVSTLKIQRTQQEDSAVYLCASSLKDRGINEQFFGPGTRLTVL.

The V and J genes are TRBV5-1 and TRBJ2-3, with D unclear. Trimming stripped 0 bases from V and 0 bases from J, with 14 bases between. Germline CDR1 and CDR2: SGHRS and YFSETQ. The CDR3 covers 17 residues. The CDR3 DNA reads as TGCGCCAGCAGCTTGGGTGGTCAGCGAGCCAGCACAGATACGCAGTATTTT. Its protein product is CASSLGGQRASTDTQYF.

The chain recombines TRBV20-1 with TRBJ1-5; maybe TRBD1 (5 bases). V lost 3 bases and J lost 3, with 12 bases in between. The CDR3 is 14 residues long. In germline, CDR1 is DFQATT, CDR2 SNEGSKA (reference sequence). DNA for the CDR3: TGCAGTGCTAGGCCCCCCAGGGACAATCAGCCCCAGCATTTT. Its translation is CSARPPRDNQPQHF.

The sample holds many counts of this clonotype. The V and J genes are TRBV7-2 and TRBJ2-3, with unresolved D. Germline lookup yields CDR1 SGHTA and CDR2 FQGNSA. V was pared by 8 bases and J by 0 bases, with 9 bases between. This CDR3 is 13 amino acids long. In DNA, the CDR3 is TGTGCCAGCTGTCGGCGTAGCACAGATACGCAGTATTTT. As protein: CASCRRSTDTQYF.

This clonotype was seen a handful of times. The chain has TRBV6-5 and TRBJ2-4; weak D call: TRBD1 (6 bases). V lost 6 bases and J lost 0, with 15 bases in between. The V gene's germline CDR1 is MNHEY and CDR2 SVGAGI. The CDR3 totals 16 residues. The CDR3 DNA reads as TGTGCCAGCAGCCCCTCCCGGACAGTAGCCAAAAACATTCAGTACTTC. Translating gives CASSPSRTVAKNIQYF.

The V gene is TRBV10-3, the J gene TRBJ2-4; maybe TRBD2 (7 bases). The CDR3 has 15 residues. Germline-derived CDR1 and CDR2 are ENHRY and SYGVKD. The ends were cut back, 0 bases at V and 7 bases at J, with 13 bases in the middle. DNA for the CDR3: TGTGCCATCAGTGAGTCTGGGGGGGCTAGGAACATTCAGTACTTC. It encodes CAISESGGARNIQYF.

This clonotype came up a few times. CDR3: CASSWDISSYNEQFF. The CDR3 bases are TGTGCCAGCAGTTGGGACATCAGCTCCTACAATGAGCAGTTCTTC. The rearrangement links TRBV6-1 to TRBJ2-1, with D perhaps matching TRBD1 (6 bases). V lost 5 bases, J lost 0 bases, and 11 bases lay in between. Germline-derived CDR1 and CDR2 are MNHNS and SASEGT. This CDR3 is built from 15 residues.

This clonotype was found a few times. The chain recombines TRBV28 with TRBJ2-7; D is possibly TRBD2 (7 bases). The CDR3 spans 15 residues. V lost 9 bases to trimming and J lost 2 bases, with 20 bases between them. Germline V CDR1 and CDR2: MDHEN, SYDVKM. The CDR3 sequence: CASWGGVHLPYEQYF. The CDR3 DNA follows: TGTGCCAGTTGGGGGGGCGTACATTTACCCTACGAGCAGTACTTC.

This chain links TRBV28 with TRBJ2-1; 9 nucleotides agree with TRBD2. Germline V gene sequence: CDR1 MDHEN, CDR2 SYDVKM. With 5 bases clipped from V and 6 bases from J, the junction kept 8 bases outside the gene matches. The CDR3 contains 15 residues. The CDR3 loop is CASSPGGLATNEQFF. The CDR3 coding sequence is TGTGCCAGCAGTCCAGGGGGACTAGCAACCAATGAGCAGTTCTTC.

This clonotype has just a few counts. The chain links TRBV7-2 to TRBJ2-7, with D maybe TRBD1 (6 bases). V shed 3 bases and J shed 2 bases, with 11 bases lying between them. The CDR3 covers 14 residues. Per the germline V gene, CDR1 is SGHTA and CDR2 is FQGNSA. The CDR3 DNA reads as TGTGCCAGCAGCTTCCGGGACACAACCTACGAGCAGTACTTC. It encodes CASSFRDTTYEQYF.

Only a few counts were recorded for this clonotype. The chain carries TRBV5-5 and TRBJ1-5; unclear D gene. Germline lookup yields CDR1 SGHKS and CDR2 YYEKEE (reference sequence). The CDR3 extends over 15 amino acids. Trimming cost V 0 bases and J 2 bases, with 9 bases left between them. CDR3: CASSLGLVGNQPQHF. For the CDR3, the DNA is TGTGCCAGCAGCTTGGGTCTCGTCGGCAATCAGCCCCAGCATTTT.

The V call is TRBV6-2 or TRBV6-3, the J call TRBJ2-7, with unresolved D. V was trimmed by 4 bases and J by 1 base, leaving 14 bases between them. This CDR3 region has 15 residues. Per germline, CDR1 MNHEY and CDR2 SVGEGT. The CDR3 DNA sequence: TGTGCCAGCAGTTCCCCCGGCGGTCCTTCCTACGAGCAGTACTTC. This encodes CASSSPGGPSYEQYF.

The rearrangement joins TRBV25-1 to TRBJ2-1; no clear D. This CDR3 is 15 amino acids long. Looked up from germline, CDR1 is MGHDK and CDR2 is SYGVNS. Between the trimmed V and J ends, which lost 2 bases and 0 bases, there was a span of 8 bases. The CDR3 region has the DNA TGTGCCAGCAGTGAAACAACGAGCTCCTACAATGAGCAGTTCTTC. It is translated as CASSETTSSYNEQFF.

A few counts support this clonotype. The chain is built from TRBV5-1 and TRBJ2-1, with D perhaps matching TRBD1 (6 bases). Germline V CDR1 and CDR2: SGHRS, YFSETQ. V was pared by 3 bases and J by 6 bases, with 13 bases between. CDR3 size: 14 residues. CDR3 nucleotide sequence: TGCGCCAGCAGCTGGACAGTGGGGCTCAATGAGCAGTTCTTC. Its translation is CASSWTVGLNEQFF. Based on the CDR3 plus reference TRBV5-1 and TRBJ2-1, the full variable domain is KAGVTQTPRYLIKTRGQQVTLSCSPISGHRSVSWYQQTPGQGLQFLFEYFSETQRNKGNFPGRFSGRQFSNSRSEMNVSTLELGDSALYLCASSWTVGLNEQFFGPGTRLTVL.

The sample holds a few counts of this clonotype. The chain carries TRBV5-6 and TRBJ2-7; D possibly corresponds to TRBD2 (6 bases). V lost 3 bases and J lost 7, with 20 bases in between. The CDR3 sequence is 15 residues long. Germline values: CDR1 SGHDT, CDR2 YYEEEE. CDR3 DNA: TGTGCCAGCAGCTGGACCGGGACTCTCGAATGGGAGCAGTACTTC. This sequence encodes CASSWTGTLEWEQYF.

This chain uses TRBV3-1 with TRBJ2-3; 10 bases align to TRBD1. There are 13 residues in the CDR3. V shed 3 bases and J 13 bases; nucleotides not matched to a gene: 7. CDR1 is LGHDT and CDR2 is YNNKEL in the germline V gene (reference sequence). The CDR3 spells CASSHLGQGKKYF. The CDR3 coding sequence is TGTGCCAGCAGCCACTTGGGACAGGGGAAAAAGTATTTT.

The chain's CDR3 is CASRPLSGQGAREQYF. DNA for the CDR3: TGTGCCAGCCGACCTTTATCGGGACAGGGGGCGAGAGAGCAGTACTTC. The V call is TRBV6-5, the J call TRBJ2-7; 12 nucleotides agree with TRBD1. Germline-derived CDR1 and CDR2 are MNHEY and SVGAGI. The junction had 15 bases not matched to a gene; V was cut back by 8 bases and J by 7 bases. The CDR3 is 16 amino acids.

The chain couples TRBV20-1 to TRBJ2-4; maybe TRBD2 (6 bases). The tail of the sequence fits TRBJ2-7 better, so the J call may be wrong. The V gene's germline CDR1 is DFQATT and CDR2 SNEGSKA (reference sequence). CDR3 length: 15 residues. CDR3 in DNA: TGCAGTGCTGCGGGACGGACAAACTCGAGCCGCGAGCAGTACTTC. This encodes CSAAGRTNSSREQYF.